These 7 T cell receptor beta chains share one sample of origin, sequenced in a study of T cells in women clearing cervical HPV infection (dated by TCRdb to the late 2010s). Library generation was performed with the immunoSEQ multiplex PCR assay. Not all clones reach the TCRdb copy of this immuneACCESS table, which keeps in-frame sequences only. Checked studies attribute under half of the gap to unresolved V genes and leave the rest unexplained. The table of this sample itemizes over 45,000 clones. In total, the top ten clones hold more than 0.8% of the sample. The specimen sequenced was blood buffy coat. Receptors were obtained from a woman between 18 and 70 years old with a cervical HPV16 infection that either progressed to CIN3+ or cleared (not recorded which).

As to this clone: The CDR3 goes on 3 residues after the read ends, and that part is filled in from the germline J gene. The V and J genes are TRBV5-1 and TRBJ2-3, with 11 bases fitting TRBD2. The CDR3 sequence is 14 residues long. The germline gives CDR1 SGHRS, CDR2 YFSETQ. V was clipped by 4 bases and J by 6 bases; unmatched bases: 4. CDR3 loop: CASSGTSGGDTQYF. The DNA read from the CDR3 is TGCGCCAGCAGCGGAACTAGCGGGGGCGATACG.

As to this clone: Coverage ceases 3 residues before the CDR3 finishes, and the germline J gene fills in the end. The rearrangement links TRBV2 to TRBJ1-2; no clear D gene. The length of the CDR3 is 14 residues. Germline CDR1 reads SNHLY; CDR2 reads FYNNEI. The CDR3 DNA, read in part, is TGTGCCAGCAGTGAAGGGTACAGCACAGATACC. It encodes CASSEGYSTDT. The entire CDR3 protein reads CASSEGYSTDTYTF.

Details on this clone: The sequence runs out 3 residues before the end of the CDR3; the remainder is reconstructed from the germline J gene. J is TRBJ1-2 and V is TRBV5-1; TRBD1 agrees at 7 bases. V shed 4 bases, J shed 3 bases, and the junction held 18 bases outside the gene matches. CDR1 is SGHRS and CDR2 is YFSETQ in the germline V gene. This CDR3 is 18 amino acids long. The DNA read from the CDR3 is TGCGCCAGCAGCGATGTCCGGGACAGCTTGCCCCTTTACTATGGC. Residues: CASSDVRDSLPLYYG. The whole CDR3 protein is CASSDVRDSLPLYYGYTF.

About this clone itself: Coverage ceases 3 residues before the CDR3 finishes, and the germline J gene fills in the end. In the same sample, other DNA sequences code for this CDR3. This chain connects TRBV5-1 to TRBJ2-7; TRBD1 might be the D (5 bases). Germline V lookup: CDR1 SGHRS, CDR2 YFSETQ. The CDR3 runs to 12 residues. The germline V and J ends were trimmed by 0 bases and 4 bases, with 5 bases remaining between them. The CDR3 here is CASSLEGYEQYF. CDR3 bases read: TGCGCCAGCAGCTTGGAGGGGTACGAG.

In regard to this clone: Read data end 3 residues before the CDR3 end; the end is taken from the germline J gene. V gene TRBV5-1 combines with J gene TRBJ2-3; TRBD2 agrees at 9 bases. The J segment lost 4 bases and the V segment lost 4 bases, leaving 13 bases of the junction unmatched. CDR1 and CDR2 (germline): SGHRS, YFSETQ. This CDR3 comprises 17 residues. This CDR3 is CASSASPAGGTSDTQYF. CDR3 DNA, as far as it was read: TGCGCCAGCAGCGCCTCCCCTGCGGGGGGGACGTCAGATACG. The full variable domain, its missing parts supplied by reference TRBV5-1 and TRBJ2-3, is KAGVTQTPRYLIKTRGQQVTLSCSPISGHRSVSWYQQTPGQGLQFLFEYFSETQRNKGNFPGRFSGRQFSNSRSEMNVSTLELGDSALYLCASSASPAGGTSDTQYFGPGTRLTVL.

On this clone: The CDR3 goes on 3 residues after the read ends, and that part is filled in from the germline J gene. The gene calls are TRBV3-1 (or the pseudogene TRBV3-2) and TRBJ2-1, with 9 bases fitting TRBD1. Trimming cost V 6 bases and J 4 bases; bases outside gene matches: 1. This CDR3 is 13 amino acids long. The germline V gene encodes CDR1 LGHDT and CDR2 YNNKEL (reference sequence). The CDR3 DNA, read in part, is TGTGCCAGCAGTGACAGGGGGTACAATGAG. As protein: CASSDRGYNE. The entire CDR3 protein is CASSDRGYNEQFF.

As regards this clone: With the read ending 3 residues before the CDR3 end, the germline J gene is used to fill in that end. This rearrangement joins TRBV20-1 to TRBJ2-3; tentative D call: TRBD2 (6 bases). The CDR3 runs to 15 residues. Per the germline V gene, CDR1 is DFQATT and CDR2 is SNEGSKA (reference sequence). With 5 bases removed from V and 4 bases from J, the gap between germline ends came to 19 bases. CDR3 residues: CSAHKPQRASDTQYF. CDR3 DNA, as far as it was read: TGCAGTGCTCACAAACCTCAGCGGGCTTCAGATACG.